The rows below give T cell receptor beta chains drawn from one sample of a study of T cell repertoires in cytomegalovirus infection. These receptors have no known antigen. TCRdb fed the reads into MiXCR, producing one record per CDR3 protein. Seen here are about 830,000 distinct CDR3 sequences, 32% observed once, and the top ten hold around 11%. Sequences were derived from cultured CD8+ T cells from PBMCs, sampled from culture after CMV antigen stimulation. These receptors were collected from a human donor in good health (CMV status not recorded). Some clones in this sample may be carry-over from other donors' samples. Both conserved end residues are part of each CDR3. D genes are given only for firm matches. The listing skips clone size in some rows; elsewhere it reads once, few, many or a size class.

CDR3	DNA	length	size	D	V	J
CAIRPEGGSNQPQHF	TGTGCCATCAGACCTGAGGGGGGATCAAATCAGCCCCAGCATTTT	15	.	.	TRBV10-3	TRBJ1-5
CASSEPGRMSSGNTIYF	TGTGCCAGCAGTGAACCGGGACGGATGAGCTCTGGAAACACCATATATTTT	17	.	.	TRBV6-1	TRBJ1-3
CATSRDEGGSYNEQFF	TGTGCCACCAGCAGAGATGAGGGGGGATCTTACAATGAGCAGTTCTTC	16	.	.	TRBV15	TRBJ2-1
CASSSGAPNEKLFF	TGTGCCAGCAGTTCGGGGGCTCCGAATGAAAAACTGTTTTTT	14	few	.	TRBV12-3/TRBV12-4	TRBJ1-4
CASSLALYETEAFF	TGTGCCAGCAGCTTAGCGCTATATGAGACTGAAGCTTTCTTT	14	.	.	TRBV7-9	TRBJ1-1
CASSLIVQGGEPQHF	TGTGCCAGCAGTTTAATTGTACAGGGTGGAGAGCCCCAGCATTTT	15	many	.	TRBV28	TRBJ1-5
CASSFGGFEKLFF	TGTGCCAGCAGTTTTGGAGGGTTTGAAAAACTGTTTTTT	13	.	.	TRBV27	TRBJ1-4
CASSYSITGLDTGELFF	TGTGCCAGCAGTTACTCGATAACGGGGTTGGACACCGGGGAGCTGTTTTTT	17	few	.	TRBV6-5	TRBJ2-2
CASSLVGSSYEQYF	TGCGCCAGCAGCTTGGTGGGCAGTTCCTACGAGCAGTACTTC	14	many	.	TRBV5-1	TRBJ2-7
CASNLTGFTYEQYF	TGTGCCAGCAATTTAACAGGGTTCACCTACGAGCAGTACTTC	14	.	.	TRBV27	TRBJ2-7
CASSPEGAAEQFF	TGTGCCAGCAGCCCCGAAGGTGCGGCCGAGCAGTTCTTC	13	.	.	TRBV7-6	TRBJ2-1
CASSYTGKAGNTIYF	TGTGCCAGCAGTTACACAGGGAAGGCTGGAAACACCATATATTTT	15	.	.	TRBV6-6	TRBJ1-3
CASSSYPGQGDYEQYF	TGTGCCAGCAGCTCGTATCCGGGACAGGGGGATTACGAGCAGTACTTC	16	many	TRBD1	TRBV7-9	TRBJ2-7
CASSLGDYNEQFF	TGTGCCAGCAGCTTGGGGGATTACAATGAGCAGTTCTTC	13	many	.	TRBV5-6	TRBJ2-1
CASSSQGAFDNQQFF	TGTGCCAGCAGCTCCCAGGGGGCTTTTGACAATCAGCAGTTCTTC	15	.	TRBD1	TRBV12-3/TRBV12-4	TRBJ2-1
CASSWGLAGNEQFF	TGTGCCAGCAGTTGGGGACTAGCGGGGAATGAGCAGTTCTTC	14	many	TRBD2	TRBV12-3/TRBV12-4	TRBJ2-1
CASGGGQPDEAFF	TGTGCCAGCGGGGGGGGACAGCCGGATGAAGCTTTCTTT	13	.	TRBD1	TRBV2	TRBJ1-1
CASSLVPGVAGYTF	TGTGCCAGCAGCTTGGTTCCAGGGGTGGCTGGCTACACCTTC	14	.	.	TRBV5-5	TRBJ1-2
CTSSQEQTYAYNEQFF	TGCACCAGCAGCCAAGAACAAACTTATGCATACAATGAGCAGTTCTTC	16	.	.	TRBV4-1	TRBJ2-1
CASSSETVSSGNTIYF	TGTGCCAGCAGCTCGGAGACGGTTAGCTCTGGAAACACCATATATTTT	16	many	.	TRBV7-6	TRBJ1-3
CASSQDPTLLHRDNSPLHF	TGTGCCAGCAGTCAGGACCCCACACTATTACACAGGGATAATTCACCCCTCCACTTT	19	.	.	TRBV27	TRBJ1-6
CSAWVPRGPGNEQFF	TGCAGTGCTTGGGTTCCGCGGGGGCCGGGGAATGAGCAGTTCTTC	15	many	.	TRBV20-1	TRBJ2-1
CASSLVRDRGNEQFF	TGTGCCAGCAGCTTAGTTCGGGACAGGGGTAATGAGCAGTTCTTC	15	few	TRBD1	TRBV7-9	TRBJ2-1
CASSFSGLAYEQYF	TGTGCCAGCAGTTTTAGCGGACTAGCCTACGAGCAGTACTTC	14	.	TRBD2	TRBV12-3/TRBV12-4	TRBJ2-7
CASSPHGTAPDTQYF	TGTGCCAGCAGCCCCCACGGGACAGCCCCAGATACGCAGTATTTT	15	.	TRBD1	TRBV28	TRBJ2-3
CRAPGGYGYTF	TGCAGGGCCCCAGGGGGCTATGGCTACACCTTC	11	.	TRBD1	TRBV20-1	TRBJ1-2
CASSLVGGESYEQYF	TGTGCCAGCAGCTTAGTCGGCGGGGAGTCCTACGAGCAGTACTTC	15	many	.	TRBV7-2	TRBJ2-7
CSAISRDYYGYTF	TGCAGTGCTATATCCAGGGACTACTATGGCTACACCTTC	13	few	.	TRBV20-1	TRBJ1-2
CASSLGQIYGYTF	TGTGCCAGCAGCTTAGGTCAGATCTATGGCTACACCTTC	13	many	.	TRBV7-9	TRBJ1-2
CASSPISGTEAFF	TGTGCCAGCAGTCCTATATCCGGGACTGAAGCTTTCTTT	13	.	.	TRBV2	TRBJ1-1
CASSGANQGGPNEKLFF	TGTGCCAGCAGTGGAGCCAATCAGGGGGGGCCTAATGAAAAACTGTTTTTT	17	few	TRBD1	TRBV6-5	TRBJ1-4
CASSPTGTARETQYF	TGTGCCAGCAGTCCCACCGGGACGGCTAGGGAGACCCAGTACTTC	15	.	.	TRBV5-6	TRBJ2-5
CASSLSLLTNPSTDTQYF	TGTGCCAGCAGTTTATCGCTGCTTACTAACCCTAGCACAGATACGCAGTATTTT	18	.	.	TRBV27	TRBJ2-3
CASSQPYGQYTEAFF	TGTGCCAGCAGCCAACCTTATGGGCAGTACACTGAAGCTTTCTTT	15	.	.	TRBV7-9	TRBJ1-1
CASSMGLAGVSYNEQFF	TGTGCCAGCAGCATGGGACTAGCGGGGGTCTCCTACAATGAGCAGTTCTTC	17	many	TRBD2	TRBV5-8	TRBJ2-1
CASSSAAGSGGTDTQYF	TGTGCCAGCAGTTCGGCGGCGGGTAGCGGGGGCACAGATACGCAGTATTTT	17	many	TRBD2	TRBV12-3/TRBV12-4	TRBJ2-3
CASSLDRGFTDTQYF	TGTGCCAGCAGCTTAGACAGAGGGTTCACAGATACGCAGTATTTT	15	many	.	TRBV7-2	TRBJ2-3
CASSSAAGQETQYF	TGTGCCAGCAGTTCCGCGGCGGGACAAGAGACCCAGTACTTC	14	once	.	TRBV12-3/TRBV12-4	TRBJ2-5
CASSLSGGGFQKTQYF	TGTGCCAGCAGTTTATCAGGGGGCGGTTTTCAAAAGACCCAGTACTTC	16	.	TRBD1	TRBV12-3/TRBV12-4	TRBJ2-5
CASSQEGGGGLDTQYF	TGCGCCAGCAGCCAAGAAGGGGGGGGGGGCCTGGATACGCAGTATTTT	16	.	.	TRBV4-1	TRBJ2-3
CASSQDWGWGGYTEAFF	TGCGCCAGCAGCCAAGATTGGGGCTGGGGCGGGTATACTGAAGCTTTCTTT	17	few	.	TRBV4-1	TRBJ1-1
CASSYRGPRGNLEDQPQHF	TGTGCCAGCAGTTACCGGGGTCCACGGGGGAATCTTGAGGATCAGCCCCAGCATTTT	19	few	.	TRBV6-2/TRBV6-3	TRBJ1-5
CASSAGLAGWADTQYF	TGTGCCAGCAGTGCAGGACTAGCGGGGTGGGCAGATACGCAGTATTTT	16	.	TRBD2	TRBV6-1	TRBJ2-3
CASSHARPPEDYGYTF	TGTGCCAGCAGTCACGCGAGGCCCCCGGAGGACTATGGCTACACCTTC	16	.	.	TRBV6-5	TRBJ1-2
CASSSLAVDGYTF	TGTGCCAGCAGCTCTTTGGCGGTAGATGGCTACACCTTC	13	.	.	TRBV7-8	TRBJ1-2
CASSSTKEWPVAQHF	TGTGCCAGCAGCTCCACGAAGGAGTGGCCCGTGGCCCAGCATTTT	15	.	.	TRBV7-9	TRBJ1-5
CSGARQGAGEQYF	TGCAGCGGTGCTAGACAGGGGGCGGGCGAGCAGTACTTC	13	few	TRBD1	TRBV29-1	TRBJ2-7
CASSPDRGPNTDTQYF	TGTGCCAGCAGCCCCGACAGGGGACCTAACACAGATACGCAGTATTTT	16	few	TRBD1	TRBV7-9	TRBJ2-3
CASSYSTGIANYGYTF	TGTGCCAGCAGTTACTCGACGGGGATAGCTAACTATGGCTACACCTTC	16	.	.	TRBV6-2/TRBV6-3	TRBJ1-2
CAGRTAGNYGYTF	TGTGCCGGAAGGACAGCCGGTAACTATGGCTACACCTTC	13	.	.	TRBV19	TRBJ1-2
CASSYPANTGELFF	TGTGCCAGCAGTTACCCCGCTAACACCGGGGAGCTGTTTTTT	14	.	.	TRBV6-5	TRBJ2-2
CASSSSDSPTPSDTQYF	.	17	few	.	TRBV7-9	TRBJ2-3
CASSSRYFYGYTF	TGTGCCAGTAGCAGCAGGTATTTCTATGGCTACACCTTC	13	.	.	TRBV19	TRBJ1-2
CATTPGRYSYEQYF	TGTGCCACCACCCCAGGGCGTTATTCCTACGAGCAGTACTTC	14	.	.	TRBV25-1	TRBJ2-7
CASSLRGSFEAFF	TGTGCCAGCAGCTTAAGAGGTTCCTTTGAAGCTTTCTTT	13	many	.	TRBV7-9	TRBJ1-1